The rows below give T cell receptor beta chains drawn from one sample of a study of persistence of HIV-infected CD4 T cells. Sequencing used immunoSEQ multiplex PCR; TCRdb keeps in-frame clones, though not all of them. The sample lists about 36,000 clones, 85% occurring once. Their antigens remain unidentified. The input for sequencing was cultured CD4+ T cells from PBMCs, taken from a patient who received antiretroviral therapy. Receptor source: an adult with HIV. The donor label of this sample is uncertain. The CDR3 runs from the conserved cysteine through the conserved F or W. A D gene is named only where the DNA matches it firmly. The listing skips clone size in some rows; elsewhere it reads once, few, many or a size class.

>NA|TRBV11-3|NA|TRBJ2-7
CASSLSEGATYEQYF
TGTGCCAGCAGCTTAAGTGAAGGGGCCACCTACGAGCAGTACTTC
>NA|TRBV19|NA|TRBJ2-7
CASSIDGLRRSYEQYF
TGTGCCAGTAGTATAGATGGACTCAGGAGGAGCTACGAGCAGTACTTC
>TRBD2|TRBV29-1|NA|TRBJ2-3
CSAGLAGTDTQYF
TGCAGCGCAGGACTAGCGGGCACAGATACGCAGTATTTT
>NA|TRBV7-2|few|TRBJ1-6
CASSFRGEGSPLHF
TGTGCCAGCAGCTTTAGAGGGGAAGGCTCACCCCTCCACTTT
>NA|TRBV19|NA|TRBJ2-2
CASSGEGTGELFF
TGTGCCAGTAGTGGTGAGGGGACCGGGGAGCTGTTTTTT
>TRBD2|TRBV4-2|few|TRBJ2-3
CASSPKRGGTDTQYF
TGTGCCAGCAGCCCCAAGCGGGGGGGCACAGATACGCAGTATTTT
>TRBD2|TRBV24-1|few|TRBJ2-1
CATSEPGLAGAGSYNEQFF
TGTGCCACCAGTGAGCCGGGACTAGCGGGGGCCGGATCCTACAATGAGCAGTTCTTC
>NA|TRBV27|NA|TRBJ1-5
CASRNLGGWHQPQHF
TGTGCCAGCAGAAATTTGGGGGGGTGGCATCAGCCCCAGCATTTT
>NA|TRBV7-3|NA|TRBJ1-1
CASSLTLMNTEAFF
TGTGCCAGCAGCTTAACTCTGATGAACACTGAAGCTTTCTTT
>TRBD1|TRBV19|NA|TRBJ2-3
CASRGAREGGVFSDTQYF
TGTGCCAGTAGGGGGGCTCGTGAAGGGGGCGTTTTTTCAGATACGCAGTATTTT
>NA|TRBV5-1|NA|TRBJ2-3
CASSLGGVSTDTQYF
TGCGCCAGCAGCTTGGGGGGCGTTAGCACAGATACGCAGTATTTT
>TRBD1|TRBV7-2|NA|TRBJ2-3
CASSRGTGGTDTQYF
TGTGCCAGCAGCAGAGGGACAGGGGGCACAGATACGCAGTATTTT
>NA|TRBV4-2|once|TRBJ1-5
CASSQGRGSSNQPQHF
TGTGCCAGCAGCCAAGGACGGGGGAGTAGCAATCAGCCCCAGCATTTT
>NA|TRBV5-1|NA|TRBJ2-7
CASSLVSGGTYEQYF
TGCGCCAGCAGCTTGGTTTCAGGGGGGACCTACGAGCAGTACTTC
>NA|TRBV9|NA|TRBJ2-1
CASSVVTSRYNEQFF
TGTGCCAGCAGCGTAGTAACTAGCAGGTACAATGAGCAGTTCTTC
>NA|TRBV18|NA|TRBJ1-2
CASSPAGLYGYTF
TGTGCCAGCTCACCAGCTGGGCTTTATGGCTACACCTTC